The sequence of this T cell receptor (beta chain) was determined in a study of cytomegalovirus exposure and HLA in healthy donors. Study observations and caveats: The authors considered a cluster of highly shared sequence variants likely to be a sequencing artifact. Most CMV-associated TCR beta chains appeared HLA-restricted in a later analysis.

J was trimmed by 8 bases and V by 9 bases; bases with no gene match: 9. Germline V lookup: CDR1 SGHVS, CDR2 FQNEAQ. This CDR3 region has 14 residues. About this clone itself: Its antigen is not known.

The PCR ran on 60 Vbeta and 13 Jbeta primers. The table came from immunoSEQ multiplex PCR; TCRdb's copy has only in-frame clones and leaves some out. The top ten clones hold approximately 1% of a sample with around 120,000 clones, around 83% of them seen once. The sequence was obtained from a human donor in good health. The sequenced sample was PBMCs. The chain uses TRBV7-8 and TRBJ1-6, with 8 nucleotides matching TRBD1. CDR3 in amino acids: CASESGTGDSPLHF. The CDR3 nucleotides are TGTGCCAGTGAGTCCGGGACAGGAGATTCACCCCTCCACTTT.